The T cell receptor (beta chain) described here comes from a study of cytomegalovirus exposure and HLA in healthy donors. Study results and limitations: Researchers reported that a few CMV-associated chains were confirmed in vitro as CMV antigen-specific.

This clone was found a few times. Its antigen is unknown. Germline assignment: CDR1 MGHDK and CDR2 SYGVNS. The CDR3 extends over 15 amino acids. With 4 bases clipped from V and 6 bases from J, the junction kept 3 bases outside the gene matches. Though nominally healthy at sampling, donors likely had unrecorded immune exposures. 13 Jbeta primers and 60 Vbeta primers were used for the PCR. Some clones are missing from TCRdb's copy, which holds only in-frame ones; the method was immunoSEQ multiplex PCR. The sample contains roughly 150,000 clones, roughly 85% of which appear only once. The sequence derives from a male donor in good health and CMV-seronegative. The J gene is TRBJ1-6, the V gene TRBV25-1; TRBD1 matches at 10 bases. Source material: PBMCs. The CDR3 region has the DNA TGTGCCAGCAGTGCCCGGACAGGGGGTAATTCACCCCTCCACTTT. This gives the protein CASSARTGGNSPLHF.